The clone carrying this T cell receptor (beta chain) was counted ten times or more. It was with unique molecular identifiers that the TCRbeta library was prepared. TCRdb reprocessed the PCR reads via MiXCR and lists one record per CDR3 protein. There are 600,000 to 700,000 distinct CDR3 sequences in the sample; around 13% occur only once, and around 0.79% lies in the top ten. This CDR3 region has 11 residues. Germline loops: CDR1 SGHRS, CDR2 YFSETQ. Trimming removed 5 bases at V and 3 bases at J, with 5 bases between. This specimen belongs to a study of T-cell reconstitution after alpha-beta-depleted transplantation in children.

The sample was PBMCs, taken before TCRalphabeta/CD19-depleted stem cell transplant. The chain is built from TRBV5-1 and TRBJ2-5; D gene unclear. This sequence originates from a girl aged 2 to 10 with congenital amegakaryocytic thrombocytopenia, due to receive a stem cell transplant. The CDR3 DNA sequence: TGCGCCAGCAGGTTGAAAGAGACCCAGTACTTC. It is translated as CASRLKETQYF.